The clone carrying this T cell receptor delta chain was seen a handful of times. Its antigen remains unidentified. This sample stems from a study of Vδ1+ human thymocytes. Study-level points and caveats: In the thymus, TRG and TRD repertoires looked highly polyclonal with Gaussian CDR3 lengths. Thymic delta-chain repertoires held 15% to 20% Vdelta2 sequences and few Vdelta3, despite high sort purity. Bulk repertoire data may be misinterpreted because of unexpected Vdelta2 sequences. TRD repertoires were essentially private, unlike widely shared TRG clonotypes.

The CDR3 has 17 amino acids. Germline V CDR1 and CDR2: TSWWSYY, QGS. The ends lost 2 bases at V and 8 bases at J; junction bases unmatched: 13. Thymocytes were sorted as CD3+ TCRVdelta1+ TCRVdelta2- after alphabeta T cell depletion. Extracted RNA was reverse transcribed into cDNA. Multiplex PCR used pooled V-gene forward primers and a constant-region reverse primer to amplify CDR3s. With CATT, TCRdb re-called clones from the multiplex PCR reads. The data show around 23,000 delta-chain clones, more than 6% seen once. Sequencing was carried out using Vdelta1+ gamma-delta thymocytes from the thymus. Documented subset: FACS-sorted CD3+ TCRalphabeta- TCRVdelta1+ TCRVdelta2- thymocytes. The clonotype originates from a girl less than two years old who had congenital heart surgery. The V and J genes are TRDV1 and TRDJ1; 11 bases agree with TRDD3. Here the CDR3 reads CALGETGRTGGYNKLIF. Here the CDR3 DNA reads TGTGCTCTTGGGGAAACTGGGAGAACTGGGGGATATAACAAACTCATCTTT.